This T cell receptor beta chain was identified during a study of cytomegalovirus exposure and HLA in healthy donors. Turning to the study itself: The study's early data release held roughly 91 million unique TCRs from HLA-typed donors. General observations from the study: Some V segments, TRBV6-2 and TRBV6-3 among them, were indistinguishable and were therefore excluded. Near-uniform donor sequencing depth was presumed by presence/absence analyses.

CDR3 length equals 16 residues. V lost 4 bases and J lost 2, with 18 bases in between. The germline gives CDR1 MNHEY, CDR2 SVGAGI. On this clone itself: The antigen is unknown.

PCR involved 60 Vbeta and 13 Jbeta primers. The protocol was immunoSEQ multiplex PCR, while the TCRdb copy is restricted to in-frame clones and leaves out a portion. The sample has 150,000 to 250,000 clones, 79% seen once; the top ten hold 4.4%. At the time of sampling, donors were nominally healthy, though unrecorded immune exposures were likely. This TCR came from a woman in her twenties or thirties in good health and CMV-seropositive. The chain links TRBV6-5 to TRBJ2-7; weak D call: TRBD2 (5 bases). Input material: PBMCs. In nucleotides, the CDR3 is TGTGCCAGCAGTTCGTCGGTCCAGCGGAATCCCTACGAGCAGTACTTC. Translation: CASSSSVQRNPYEQYF.